The 15 T cell receptor beta chains below were found in one sample sequenced in a study of blood T cell repertoires in COVID-19. The repertoire was sequenced with immunoSEQ multiplex PCR; TCRdb's copy has only in-frame clones and lacks some. The table includes 250,000 to 350,000 clones, about 88% detected once. The sequencing sample was made of peripheral blood. Receptors were obtained from a woman aged 55-69 years with acute or convalescent COVID-19.

The gene calls are TRBV10-3 and TRBJ1-3; D possibly corresponds to TRBD1 (5 bases). The CDR3 is 14 amino acids. The V end was cut by 2 bases, the J end by 2 bases, with 7 bases between. Germline lookup yields CDR1 ENHRY and CDR2 SYGVKD. CDR3 in DNA: TGTGCCATCAGTGAGGGGGCTGCTGGAAACACCATATATTTT. It is translated as CAISEGAAGNTIYF.

The chain has TRBV28 and TRBJ1-6; possibly TRBD1 for D (6 bases). Looked up from germline, CDR1 is MDHEN and CDR2 is SYDVKM. V lost 3 bases, J lost 5 bases, and 17 bases lay in between. This CDR3 region has 17 residues. The CDR3 bases are TGTGCCAGCAGTTTTGCGGGAGGGGGGGCCAATAATTCACCCCTCCACTTT. Translation gives CASSFAGGGANNSPLHF. Filled out from reference TRBV28 and TRBJ1-6, the complete variable domain reads DVKVTQSSRYLVKRTGEKVFLECVQDMDHENMFWYRQDPGLGLRLIYFSYDVKMKEKGDIPEGYSVSREKKERFSLILESASTNQTSMYLCASSFAGGGANNSPLHFGNGTRLTVT.

CDR3 residues: CAISPQGATGYTF. The CDR3 DNA reads TGTGCCATCAGTCCCCAGGGGGCTACTGGCTACACCTTC. V gene TRBV10-3 combines with J gene TRBJ1-2, with 8 bases that match TRBD1. V lost 5 bases, J lost 7 bases, and 6 bases stayed unmatched. In germline, CDR1 is ENHRY, CDR2 SYGVKD. CDR3 size: 13 residues.

The chain is built from TRBV6-2 or TRBV6-3 and TRBJ1-2; D unclear. With 2 bases removed from V and 6 bases from J, the gap between germline ends came to 7 bases. The germline V gene has CDR1 MNHEY and CDR2 SVGEGT. This CDR3 has 12 residues. DNA for the CDR3: TGTGCCAGCAGTTACGGGCACCATGGCTACACCTTC. The encoded protein is CASSYGHHGYTF.

The chain combines TRBV18 with TRBJ2-1; 7 bases agree with TRBD2. J lost 5 bases, V lost 4 bases, and 2 bases had no gene match. The CDR3 loop spans 13 amino acids. Germline V gene sequence: CDR1 KGHSH, CDR2 LQKENI. CDR3 sequence: CASSHSGHNEQFF. For the CDR3, the DNA is TGTGCCAGCTCACATAGCGGGCACAATGAGCAGTTCTTC.

V usage is TRBV28 and J usage is TRBJ2-7, with a tentative D call TRBD1 (5 bases). This CDR3 has 13 residues. Trimming cost V 10 bases and J 3 bases, with 16 bases left between them. Germline V gene data show CDR1 as MDHEN and CDR2 as SYDVKM. The CDR3 region is CANPSGHIYEQYF. CDR3 in DNA: TGTGCCAACCCCTCTGGACATATCTACGAGCAGTACTTC.

J is TRBJ2-1 and V is TRBV6-6, with 12 bases identical to TRBD1. Germline CDR1 and CDR2: MNHNY and SVGAGI (reference sequence). Trimming took 8 bases from V and 9 from J; bases not matched to a gene: 5. The CDR3 totals 13 residues. The CDR3 loop is CASGGQGAGEQFF. For the CDR3, the DNA is TGTGCCAGCGGGGGACAGGGGGCCGGTGAGCAGTTCTTC.

The chain joins TRBV6-5 to TRBJ2-1, with TRBD2 identical over 13 bases. The CDR3 is 15 residues long. The germline V gene encodes CDR1 MNHEY and CDR2 SVGAGI. With V trimmed by 6 bases and J by 12 bases, 11 bases remained unmatched. This CDR3 reads CASSPGTSGVRGQFF. The CDR3 nucleotides read TGTGCCAGCAGCCCCGGGACTAGCGGGGTGAGAGGGCAGTTCTTC.

The chain couples TRBV6-1 to TRBJ2-3, with 12 bases that match TRBD2. CDR3 size: 18 residues. V was clipped by 3 bases and J by 2 bases; unmatched bases: 9. Germline lookup yields CDR1 MNHNS and CDR2 SASEGT. The CDR3 region has the DNA TGTGCCAGCAGTGACGAGCTAGCGGGGGGGCTTAACACAGATACGCAGTATTTT. This sequence encodes CASSDELAGGLNTDTQYF.

This clone was seen once. This chain links TRBV18 with TRBJ2-1, with 10 bases matching TRBD2. The germline CDR1 and CDR2 sequences are KGHSH and LQKENI. The trim removed 5 bases at V and 6 bases at J, leaving 10 bases unmatched. CDR3 length: 16 residues. CDR3 nucleotide sequence: TGTGCCAGCTCATTATCCGGGACTAGCGCACTCAATGAGCAGTTCTTC. Translation: CASSLSGTSALNEQFF.

The chain is built from TRBV27 and TRBJ2-7, with D perhaps matching TRBD2 (6 bases). The CDR3 sequence is 14 residues long. Germline CDR1 is MNHEY and CDR2 is SMNVEV (reference sequence). Trimming stripped 5 bases from V and 3 bases from J, with 14 bases between. CDR3 nucleotides: TGTGCCAGCAGTCCGAGGGACTCCGACTACGAGCAGTACTTC. This translates into CASSPRDSDYEQYF.

J is TRBJ2-3 and V is TRBV9, with a tentative D call TRBD2 (6 bases). The germline V gene has CDR1 SGDLS and CDR2 YYNGEE. Deletions cut 0 bases from V and 2 bases from J, with 10 bases between. This CDR3 comprises 15 residues. The CDR3: CASSVAERATDTQYF. In nucleotides, the CDR3 is TGTGCCAGCAGCGTAGCGGAGCGGGCCACAGATACGCAGTATTTT.

This chain uses TRBV6-2 or TRBV6-3 with TRBJ1-4, with D hard to call. CDR3 length: 15 amino acids. Trimming cost V 4 bases and J 2 bases, with 11 bases left between them. CDR1 MNHEY and CDR2 SVGEGT come from the germline V gene. The CDR3 nucleotides read TGTGCCAGCAGTTCCGGAGAGACTACTAATGAAAAACTGTTTTTT. It encodes CASSSGETTNEKLFF.

This chain links TRBV7-2 with TRBJ1-2, with D possibly matching TRBD1 (6 bases). The CDR3 runs 12 residues. Germline loops: CDR1 SGHTA, CDR2 FQGNSA. Deletions cut 5 bases from V and 2 bases from J, with 6 bases between. CDR3: CASSQGNYGYTF. The CDR3 DNA sequence: TGTGCCAGCAGCCAGGGGAACTATGGCTACACCTTC.

This chain links TRBV13 with TRBJ2-7, with 8 nucleotides matching TRBD1. CDR3 length equals 14 residues. The germline gives CDR1 PRHDT, CDR2 FYEKMQ (reference sequence). Trimming cost V 4 bases and J 5 bases; bases outside gene matches: 7. The CDR3 coding sequence is TGTGCCAGCAGCTCTTGGACAGGGACTGACGAGCAGTACTTC. This encodes CASSSWTGTDEQYF.